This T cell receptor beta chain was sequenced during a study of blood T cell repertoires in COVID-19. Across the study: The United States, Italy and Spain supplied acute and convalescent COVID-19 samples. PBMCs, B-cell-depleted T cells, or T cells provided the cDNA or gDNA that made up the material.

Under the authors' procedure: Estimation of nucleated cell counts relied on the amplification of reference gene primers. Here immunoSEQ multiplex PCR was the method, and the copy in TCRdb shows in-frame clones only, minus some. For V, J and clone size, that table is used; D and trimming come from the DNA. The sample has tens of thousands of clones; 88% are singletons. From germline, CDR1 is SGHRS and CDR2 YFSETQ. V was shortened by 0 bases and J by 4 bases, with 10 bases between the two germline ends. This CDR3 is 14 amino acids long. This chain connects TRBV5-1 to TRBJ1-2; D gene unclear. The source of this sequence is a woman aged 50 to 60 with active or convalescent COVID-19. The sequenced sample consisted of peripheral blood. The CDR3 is CASSLGAEIYGYTF. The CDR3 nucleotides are TGCGCCAGCAGCTTGGGAGCCGAGATCTATGGCTACACCTTC.